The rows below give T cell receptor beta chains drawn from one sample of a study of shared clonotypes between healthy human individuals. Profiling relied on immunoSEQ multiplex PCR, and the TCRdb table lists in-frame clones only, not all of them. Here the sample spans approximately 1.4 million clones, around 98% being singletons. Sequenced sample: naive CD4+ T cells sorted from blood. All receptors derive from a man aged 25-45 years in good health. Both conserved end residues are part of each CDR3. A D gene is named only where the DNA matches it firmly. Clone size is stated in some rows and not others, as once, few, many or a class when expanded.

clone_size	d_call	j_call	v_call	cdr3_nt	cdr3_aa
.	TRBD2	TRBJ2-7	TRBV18	TGTGCCAGCTCACGTCTACCTAGCGGGGAGACCTACGAGCAGTACTTC	CASSRLPSGETYEQYF
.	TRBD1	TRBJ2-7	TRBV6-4	TGTGCCAGCAGTGAATTCTCAGGGGGCGAGCAGTACTTC	CASSEFSGGEQYF
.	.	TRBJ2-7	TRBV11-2	TGTGCCAGCAGCTTAGCTTTGTCCAGGGCGGACGAGCAGTACTTC	CASSLALSRADEQYF
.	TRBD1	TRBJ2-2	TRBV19	TGTGCCAGTACGGGGACAGGGGTCACCGGGGAGCTGTTTTTT	CASTGTGVTGELFF
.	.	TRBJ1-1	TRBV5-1	TGCGCCAGCAGCTCTCGTCCCGAGAACACTGAAGCTTTCTTT	CASSSRPENTEAFF
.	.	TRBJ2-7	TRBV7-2	TGTGCCAGCAGCTCTAGGACCCGCCTGGCGTCCTACGAGCAGTACTTC	CASSSRTRLASYEQYF
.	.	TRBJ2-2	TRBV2	TGTGCCAGCAGTGAAGCGGGAGCATACACCGGGGAGCTGTTTTTT	CASSEAGAYTGELFF
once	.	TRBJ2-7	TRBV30	TGTGCCTGGACTGGCGGAACCTACGAGCAGTACTTC	CAWTGGTYEQYF
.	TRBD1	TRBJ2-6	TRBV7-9	TGTGCCAGCACAAGGACAGGGGGCGCGATTGGGGCCAACGTCCTGACTTTC	CASTRTGGAIGANVLTF
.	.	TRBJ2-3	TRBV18	TGTGCCAGCTCACCCACCGAGGATACGCAGTATTTT	CASSPTEDTQYF
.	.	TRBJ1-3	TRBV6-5	TGTGCCAGCAGTTTCTCTGGTGGCTCTGGAAACACCATATATTTT	CASSFSGGSGNTIYF
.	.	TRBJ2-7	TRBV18	TGTGCCAGCTCACCAAGCCGGGACACAAGCTACGAGCAGTACTTC	CASSPSRDTSYEQYF
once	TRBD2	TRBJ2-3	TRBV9	TGTGCCAGCAGCGTAGCAGTAGCGGGAGCAGATACGCAGTATTTT	CASSVAVAGADTQYF
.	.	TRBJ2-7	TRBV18	TGTGCCAGCTCACCACTCTCGGCGGGAAATTCAGCCCGAACCTACGAGCAGTACTTC	CASSPLSAGNSARTYEQYF
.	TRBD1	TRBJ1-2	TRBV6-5	TGTGCCAGCAGTTACCTGGACAGGGCGGGAGGCTACACCTTC	CASSYLDRAGGYTF
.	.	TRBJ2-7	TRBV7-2	TGTGCCAGCAGCTTAGTTTCTGGGTACGAGCAGTACTTC	CASSLVSGYEQYF
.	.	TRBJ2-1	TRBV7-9	TGTGCCAGCAGCTTAGCCGGGGGCTACAATGAGCAGTTCTTC	CASSLAGGYNEQFF
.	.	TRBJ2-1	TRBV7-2	TGTGCCAGCAGCTTAGATCCAGCCTACAATGAGCAGTTCTTC	CASSLDPAYNEQFF
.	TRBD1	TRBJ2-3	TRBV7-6	TGTGCCAGCAGCATAACAACAGGGGGGAGCGGCACAGATACGCAGTATTTT	CASSITTGGSGTDTQYF
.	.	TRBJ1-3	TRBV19	TGTGCCAGTAGTATAGGCAGTTATGGAAACACCATATATTTT	CASSIGSYGNTIYF
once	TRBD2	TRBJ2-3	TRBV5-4	TGTGCCAGCAGCTCCTTAGCGGGAGAGTCAGATACGCAGTATTTT	CASSSLAGESDTQYF
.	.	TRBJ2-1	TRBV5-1	TGCGCCAGCAGCTTGTATGAATTGCAGGGCGGAGGGAATGAGCAGTTCTTC	CASSLYELQGGGNEQFF
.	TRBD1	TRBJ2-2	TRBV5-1	TGCGCCAGCAGCTCAACCGGGACAGGGAATGCGGCGAACACCGGGGAGCTGTTTTTT	CASSSTGTGNAANTGELFF
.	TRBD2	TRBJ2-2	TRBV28	TGTGCCAGCAGCCCCGGGACTAGTCTTGCCGGGGAGCTGTTTTTT	CASSPGTSLAGELFF
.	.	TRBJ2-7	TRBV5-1	TGCGCCAGCAGCCGCCGGCAGGCGAAAACCTCCTACGAGCAGTACTTC	CASSRRQAKTSYEQYF
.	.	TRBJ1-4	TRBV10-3	TGTGCCATCAGTGCGTTGGCAGATGCTAATGAAAAACTGTTTTTT	CAISALADANEKLFF
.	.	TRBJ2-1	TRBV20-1	TGCAGTGCTAGTCGAGGGAGTGAGCAGTTCTTC	CSASRGSEQFF
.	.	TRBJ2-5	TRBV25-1	TGTGCCAGCAGTGATCGTCCAGGGGCTAGGCCGTCTCAAGAGACCCAGTACTTC	CASSDRPGARPSQETQYF
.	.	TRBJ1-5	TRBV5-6	TGTGCCAGCAGCTTGATTGGGGTATACCAGCCCCAGCATTTT	CASSLIGVYQPQHF
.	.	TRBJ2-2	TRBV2	TGTGCCAGCAGACCCTACGGTACAGCCCTAAGGAACACCGGGGAGCTGTTTTTT	CASRPYGTALRNTGELFF
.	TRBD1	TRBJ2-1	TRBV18	TGTGCCAGCACAGTGACAGGGGACAATGAGCAGTTCTTC	CASTVTGDNEQFF
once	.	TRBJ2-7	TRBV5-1	TGCGCCAGCAGCCTCACAGGGTCCGAGCAGTACTTC	CASSLTGSEQYF
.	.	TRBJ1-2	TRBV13	TGTGCCAGCAGCTCAAAACCTTGGCAGAACTATGGCTACACCTTC	CASSSKPWQNYGYTF
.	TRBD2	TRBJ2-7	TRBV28	TGTGCCAGCAACGCGGGAGGGCCTTACGAGCAGTACTTC	CASNAGGPYEQYF
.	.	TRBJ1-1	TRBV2	TGTGCCAGCAGGGGGGGAGATATAGCTTTCTTT	CASRGGDIAFF
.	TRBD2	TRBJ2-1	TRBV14	TGTGCCAGCAGCCAAGCCGAAGTGGTAGCGGGAGTGAGTGAGCAGTTCTTC	CASSQAEVVAGVSEQFF
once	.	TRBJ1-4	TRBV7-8	TGTGCCAGCAGCTGGGACCTTACGCAGGAAAAACTGTTTTTT	CASSWDLTQEKLFF
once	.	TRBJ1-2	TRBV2	TGTGCCAGCAGCGAGGGGGGTTCGGATGGCTACACCTTC	CASSEGGSDGYTF
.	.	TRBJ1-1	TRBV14	TGTGCCAGCAGCCTATTTCAGGGGCCGACTGAAGCTTTCTTT	CASSLFQGPTEAFF
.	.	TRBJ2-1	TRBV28	TGTGCCAGCAGTTTAGGTCAGGCCAATGAGCAGTTCTTC	CASSLGQANEQFF
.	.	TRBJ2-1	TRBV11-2	TGTGCCAGCAGCATACAGGGCTATGAGCAGTTCTTC	CASSIQGYEQFF
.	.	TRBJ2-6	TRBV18	TGTGCCAGCTCACACTCACACGTCAAACTCCTCTCTGGGGCCAACGTCCTGACTTTC	CASSHSHVKLLSGANVLTF